This entry concerns a single T cell receptor (beta chain). The antigen remains unidentified. This sample stems from a study of cytomegalovirus exposure and HLA in healthy donors. Study outcomes and limitations: TCR beta sequences reportedly predicted most subjects' HLA-A and HLA-B alleles accurately. A classifier reportedly called cytomegalovirus status with high sensitivity and specificity. Sequencing likely generated an artifact that appeared as a cluster of highly shared sequence variants.

The CDR3 spans 14 residues. The ends were cut back, 6 bases at V and 3 bases at J, with 14 bases in the middle. CDR1 is SNHLY, CDR2 FYNNEI, per germline. Vbeta (60) and Jbeta (13) primers were used in the PCR. Libraries were prepared by immunoSEQ multiplex PCR; TCRdb keeps only in-frame clonotypes and omits some of them. The repertoire holds fewer than 200,000 clones, with over 60% as singletons. What was sequenced was PBMCs. This sequence originates from a woman between 45 and 60 years old in good health and CMV-seropositive. The rearrangement uses TRBV2 and TRBJ1-2; D call uncertain. The DNA of the CDR3 is TGTGCCAGCAGGACCGGGTCCTCCTACTATGGCTACACCTTC. Its translation: CASRTGSSYYGYTF. The full variable domain, rest sourced from reference TRBV2 and TRBJ1-2, is EPEVTQTPSHQVTQMGQEVILRCVPISNHLYFYWYRQILGQKVEFLVSFYNNEISEKSEIFDDQFSVERPDGSNFTLKIRSTKLEDSAMYFCASRTGSSYYGYTFGSGTRLTVV.